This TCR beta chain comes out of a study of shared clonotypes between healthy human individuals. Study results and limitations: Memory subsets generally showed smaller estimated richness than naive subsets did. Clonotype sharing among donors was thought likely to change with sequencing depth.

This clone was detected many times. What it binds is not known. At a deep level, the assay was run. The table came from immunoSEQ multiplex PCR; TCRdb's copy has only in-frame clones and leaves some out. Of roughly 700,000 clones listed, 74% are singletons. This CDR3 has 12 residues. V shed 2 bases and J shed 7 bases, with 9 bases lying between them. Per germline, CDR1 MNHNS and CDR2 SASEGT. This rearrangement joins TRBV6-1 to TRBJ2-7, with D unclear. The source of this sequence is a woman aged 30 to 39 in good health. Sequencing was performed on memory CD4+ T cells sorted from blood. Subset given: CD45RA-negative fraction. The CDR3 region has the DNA TGTGCCAGCAGTGAACAGACTCCGGAGCAGTACTTC. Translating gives CASSEQTPEQYF.